This T cell receptor (beta chain) was obtained from a study of T cell responses to AZD1222 COVID-19 vaccine. The protocol was immunoSEQ multiplex PCR, while the TCRdb copy is restricted to in-frame clones and leaves out a portion. The sample shows over 120,000 clones, almost 95% of them seen only once. The CDR3 has 14 residues. J lost 2 bases, V lost 2 bases, and 2 bases had no gene match. CDR1 and CDR2 from the germline V gene are KGHSH and LQKENI. The source is an adult who received the AZD1222 COVID-19 vaccine. The rearrangement uses TRBV18 and TRBJ2-5; 7 positions agree with TRBD1. The material sequenced was peripheral blood, taken 28 days after the second AZD1222 dose. The CDR3 protein is CASSPKGQQETQYF. CDR3 nucleotide sequence: TGTGCCAGCTCACCAAAGGGACAGCAAGAGACCCAGTACTTC.